A single T cell receptor beta chain is shown here with its context. The data stem from a study of blood T cell repertoires in COVID-19. In the study overall: The United States, Italy and Spain were the sources of the acute and convalescent COVID-19 samples. Nucleic acid was either cDNA or gDNA, and it came from T cells, B-cell-depleted T cells, or PBMCs.

The CDR3 spans 17 residues. Germline values: CDR1 MDHEN, CDR2 SYDVKM. Trimming took 3 bases from V and 4 from J; bases not matched to a gene: 10. Original methodology: Quantification of nucleated cells was approximated via reference gene primer amplification. TCRdb's copy holds only in-frame clones and misses some; the assay was immunoSEQ multiplex PCR. Clonal size and the V and J genes are those of that table, whereas D and trimming came from the DNA. The sample includes about 260,000 clones, about 85% seen only once; the top ten take roughly 2.4%. The clonotype originates from a woman in her forties or fifties who had recovered from COVID-19. The chain links TRBV28 to TRBJ2-5; 11 bases match TRBD2. The specimen sequenced was peripheral blood. The CDR3 spells CASSLELAGVPGETQYF. In nucleotides, the CDR3 is TGTGCCAGCAGTTTGGAACTAGCGGGAGTCCCAGGAGAGACCCAGTACTTC.